The T cell receptor (beta chain) described here comes from a study of T cell responses to AZD1222 COVID-19 vaccine. Details on this clone: As yet, its antigen is unknown.

Study conclusions and caveats: Receipt of two AZD1222 doses was followed by a rise in Spike-specific TCR breadth and depth. Only five or six individuals given AZD1222 were seropositive at baseline.

Repertoires were generated with immunoSEQ multiplex PCR, while TCRdb's copy carries only in-frame clones and drops some. The sample includes some 86,000 clones, almost 80% seen only once; the top ten take over 20%. The origin of this receptor is an adult in good health. Sample: peripheral blood, taken on day 0 of AZD1222 vaccination.

The CDR3 sequence: CASSKSLAQGAVPYEQYF. CDR3 nucleotides: TGTGCCAGCAGCAAATCCCTGGCCCAGGGGGCAGTACCCTACGAGCAGTACTTC. The gene calls are TRBV21-1 and TRBJ2-7; TRBD1 is taken as the D call from the table, unchecked against the DNA. TRBV21-1 is listed as a pseudogene. This CDR3 contains 18 residues.